A single sample is the source of the 26 T cell receptor beta chains below, sequenced in a study of T cells in Graves' hyperthyroidism and ophthalmopathy. Amplified regions were TCR beta CDR3 sequences from RNA transcripts. HTBI primers drove first-round RT-PCR of the TCR CDR3. TCRdb called the multiplex PCR reads again in MiXCR, with one record for every CDR3 protein. The data contain 600,000 to 750,000 distinct CDR3 sequences, roughly 17% of them singletons. Specimen: blood. These receptors all stem from a man between 50 and 59 years old with Graves' hyperthyroidism.

This clonotype turned up a few times. The rearrangement joins TRBV7-8 to TRBJ2-2; 10 bases fit TRBD1. Germline V gives CDR1 SGHVS, CDR2 FQNEAQ. The CDR3 is made up of 18 amino acids. Germline trimming cut 1 base from V and 4 bases from J; bases unmatched to any gene: 9. The CDR3 nucleotides are TGTGCCAGCAGCTTAGGGAGCAGACAGGGGGCAGGCACCGGGGAGCTGTTTTTT. It specifies CASSLGSRQGAGTGELFF. Using reference TRBV7-8 and TRBJ2-2 for the parts outside the CDR3, the full variable domain is GAGVSQSPRYKVAKRGQDVALRCDPISGHVSLFWYQQALGQGPEFLTYFQNEAQLDKSGLPSDRFFAERPEGSVSTLKIQRTQQEDSAVYLCASSLGSRQGAGTGELFFGEGSRLTVL.

This clonotype was observed many times. The rearrangement joins TRBV7-2 to TRBJ2-2, with no clear D. Trimming cost V 1 base and J 4 bases, with 7 bases left between them. CDR1 SGHTA and CDR2 FQGNSA come from the germline V gene. The CDR3 totals 14 residues. The CDR3: CASSLGAVTGELFF. The DNA of the CDR3 is TGTGCCAGCAGCTTAGGGGCGGTCACCGGGGAGCTGTTTTTT.

This clonotype was counted a few times. V gene TRBV20-1 combines with J gene TRBJ2-7; 8 positions agree with TRBD2. The V segment lost 3 bases and the J segment 3 bases; nucleotides outside the gene matches: 13. There are 16 residues in the CDR3. Germline lookup yields CDR1 DFQATT and CDR2 SNEGSKA (reference sequence). CDR3 amino acids: CSASRGGAGVSYEQYF. As DNA, the CDR3 is TGCAGTGCTAGTCGGGGTGGAGCGGGAGTCAGCTACGAGCAGTACTTC.

This chain joins TRBV10-3 and TRBJ2-1, with 10 positions matching TRBD2. V trimming: 2 bases; J trimming: 9 bases; junction bases outside the gene matches: 16. The CDR3 runs to 18 residues. Looked up from germline, CDR1 is ENHRY and CDR2 is SYGVKD. The CDR3 loop is CAISELLRLAGASGEQFF. DNA for the CDR3: TGTGCCATCAGTGAGCTATTACGGCTAGCGGGAGCGTCGGGTGAGCAGTTCTTC.

In this sample, this clonotype turned up a few times. The chain uses TRBV6-1 and TRBJ1-6; the match to TRBD1 covers 7 bases. CDR3 length: 14 residues. J gave up 9 bases and V 2 bases, and 4 bases lay outside the gene matches. Germline V CDR1 and CDR2: MNHNS, SASEGT. The CDR3 DNA follows: TGTGCCAGCAGTGAATGGACAGGCGGTTCACCCCTCCACTTT. Protein product: CASSEWTGGSPLHF.

This clonotype was found many times. V gene TRBV2 combines with J gene TRBJ2-7; 12 nucleotides line up with TRBD2. From germline, CDR1 is SNHLY and CDR2 FYNNEI. J lost 6 bases, V lost 4 bases, and 13 bases had no gene match. The CDR3 spans 17 residues. This CDR3 reads CASSGTSGEVRQSEQYF. The CDR3 DNA follows: TGTGCCAGCAGTGGGACTAGCGGGGAGGTGAGGCAGAGCGAGCAGTACTTC.

The sample holds a few counts of this clonotype. J is TRBJ1-2 and V is TRBV19; D is possibly TRBD1 (6 bases). The V gene's germline CDR1 is LNHDA and CDR2 SQIVND (reference sequence). This CDR3 has 15 residues. Trimming cost V 7 bases and J 5 bases, with 20 bases left between them. In nucleotides, the CDR3 is TGTGCCAGTACCTCTGGGACATCAGACTTTTATGGCTACACCTTC. Translation gives CASTSGTSDFYGYTF. Looking up the rest from reference TRBV19 and TRBJ1-2 gives the full variable domain: DGGITQSPKYLFRKEGQNVTLSCEQNLNHDAMYWYRQDPGQGLRLIYYSQIVNDFQKGDIAEGYSVSREKKESFPLTVTSAQKNPTAFYLCASTSGTSDFYGYTFGSGTRLTVV.

In its sample, this clonotype was seen a few times. The chain links TRBV7-9 to TRBJ2-2; D gene ambiguous. In germline, CDR1 is SEHNR, CDR2 FQNEAQ (reference sequence). The CDR3 extends over 14 amino acids. Trimming cost V 8 bases and J 3 bases, with 13 bases left between them. The CDR3 bases are TGTGCCAGCCTCGGTGCCGCGGACACCGGGGAGCTGTTTTTT. It specifies CASLGAADTGELFF.

This clonotype was observed many times. V gene TRBV19 combines with J gene TRBJ2-5, with 9 bases that match TRBD2. Germline CDR1 and CDR2: LNHDA and SQIVND (reference sequence). The CDR3 is 16 amino acids. V was clipped by 1 base and J by 5 bases; unmatched bases: 8. CDR3 in DNA: TGTGCCAGTAGTATAGCTGCCGTGGCGGGGGGGGAGACCCAGTACTTC. Translation gives CASSIAAVAGGETQYF.

This rearrangement joins TRBV5-4 to TRBJ2-5; 16 nucleotides match TRBD2. The CDR3 is 16 residues long. CDR1 is SGHNT and CDR2 is YYREEE in the germline V gene (reference sequence). V was pared by 4 bases and J by 5 bases, with 5 bases of the junction left unmatched. The CDR3 sequence is CASSAGTSGRAETQYF. The CDR3 DNA sequence: TGTGCCAGCAGCGCCGGGACTAGCGGGAGGGCGGAGACCCAGTACTTC.

This chain uses TRBV5-4 with TRBJ2-1; TRBD2 might be the D (7 bases). The CDR3 consists of 14 residues. CDR1 SGHNT and CDR2 YYREEE come from the germline V gene (reference sequence). V gave up 3 bases and J gave up 6 bases, with 13 bases separating them. The CDR3 DNA reads as TGTGCCAGCAGCTGGGGGGGCGGGGGCAATGAGCAGTTCTTC. It encodes CASSWGGGGNEQFF.

The chain is built from TRBV5-6 and TRBJ1-4, with TRBD1 identical over 8 bases. Germline loops: CDR1 SGHDT, CDR2 YYEEEE. The CDR3 loop spans 16 amino acids. Germline trimming cut 1 base from V and 8 bases from J; bases unmatched to any gene: 10. CDR3: CASSLSYAGGEEKLFF. DNA for the CDR3: TGTGCCAGCAGCTTGAGCTACGCAGGGGGCGAAGAAAAACTGTTTTTT. Variable domain in full (rest from reference TRBV5-6 and TRBJ1-4): DAGVTQSPTHLIKTRGQQVTLRCSPKSGHDTVSWYQQALGQGPQFIFQYYEEEERQRGNFPDRFSGHQFPNYSSELNVNALLLGDSALYLCASSLSYAGGEEKLFFGSGTQLSVL.

The table lists this clonotype with a few counts. The rearrangement links TRBV27 to TRBJ1-1; D is unclear. Trimming stripped 3 bases from V and 5 bases from J, with 10 bases between. CDR1 MNHEY and CDR2 SMNVEV come from the germline V gene (reference sequence). This CDR3 contains 13 residues. The CDR3 region has the DNA TGTGCCAGCAGTTTTTTGAGGGCGACTGAAGCTTTCTTT. It is translated as CASSFLRATEAFF.

This clonotype was seen many times. The chain links TRBV28 to TRBJ2-4; 7 bases fit TRBD1. The CDR3 has 15 residues. Germline loops: CDR1 MDHEN, CDR2 SYDVKM. The junction had 6 bases not matched to a gene; V was cut back by 3 bases and J by 4 bases. The CDR3 loop reads CASSLGDRFKNIQYF. For the CDR3, the DNA is TGTGCCAGCAGTTTGGGGGACAGATTTAAAAACATTCAGTACTTC.

This clonotype has a count of ten or more. V and J are TRBV28 and TRBJ1-1, with 8 bases identical to TRBD1. V shed 5 bases, J shed 5 bases, and the junction held 10 bases outside the gene matches. The CDR3 is made up of 15 amino acids. Germline V gene lookup returns CDR1 MDHEN and CDR2 SYDVKM. The CDR3 region has the DNA TGTGCCAGCAGTCCTCAGGGGGCGCGTGGTACTGAAGCTTTCTTT. This gives the protein CASSPQGARGTEAFF.

This clonotype was seen a handful of times. The chain combines TRBV5-1 with TRBJ2-7; 14 bases align to TRBD2. The CDR3 covers 15 residues. The V gene's germline CDR1 is SGHRS and CDR2 YFSETQ. After removal of 3 bases from V and 6 bases from J, the junction contained 5 bases not matched to a gene. CDR3 loop: CASSWPGLAGAEQYF. The CDR3 coding sequence is TGCGCCAGCAGCTGGCCGGGACTAGCGGGAGCCGAGCAGTACTTC.

This clonotype was detected ten times or more. V is TRBV11-2 and J is TRBJ2-7, with TRBD2 matching over 7 bases. Germline CDR1 reads SGHAT; CDR2 reads FQNNGV. Trimming took 2 bases from V and 0 from J; bases not matched to a gene: 10. The CDR3 is 17 residues long. DNA of the CDR3: TGTGCCAGCAGCTTATGGAGGCTAGCGGATAGCTCCTACGAGCAGTACTTC. It is translated as CASSLWRLADSSYEQYF.

This clonotype was counted many times. The chain links TRBV28 to TRBJ1-1, with TRBD1 identical over 7 bases. Germline assignment: CDR1 MDHEN and CDR2 SYDVKM. Trimming removed 2 bases from V and 1 base from J; junction bases left unmatched: 7. The CDR3 spans 16 residues. The CDR3 region is CASSLGGGAGNTEAFF. CDR3 DNA sequence: TGTGCCAGCAGTTTAGGAGGGGGCGCAGGGAACACTGAAGCTTTCTTT.

The chain recombines TRBV30 with TRBJ2-3, with 10 bases identical to TRBD2. This CDR3 has 15 residues. Germline V gene data show CDR1 as GTSNPN and CDR2 as SVGIG (reference sequence). V was pared by 2 bases and J by 1 base, with 3 bases of the junction left unmatched. The CDR3 DNA reads as TGTGCCTGGAGTTGGCTAGCGGGAGGCACAGATACGCAGTATTTT. This sequence encodes CAWSWLAGGTDTQYF.

This clonotype has a count of ten or more. This chain connects TRBV20-1 to TRBJ2-7; TRBD2 is a possible D gene (6 bases). Trimming shortened V by 2 bases and J by 7 bases, and 21 bases separated the two germline ends. This CDR3 comprises 15 residues. The V gene's germline CDR1 is DFQATT and CDR2 SNEGSKA (reference sequence). The CDR3 bases are TGCAGTGCTAGAAGGTCTAGCGCCGAGGGGCGAGAGCAGTACTTC. This gives the protein CSARRSSAEGREQYF.

This clonotype was found a few times. The CDR3 nucleotides are TGTGCCAGCAGTTCGTGGACAGGGTCGGGCGAGACCCAGTACTTC. This encodes CASSSWTGSGETQYF. The V and J genes are TRBV12-3 or TRBV12-4 and TRBJ2-5; 8 bases line up with TRBD1. The CDR3 is made up of 15 amino acids. Trimming cost V 4 bases and J 5 bases; bases outside gene matches: 9.

This clonotype was observed a handful of times. The rearrangement uses TRBV6-1 and TRBJ1-6; a possible D gene is TRBD1 (5 bases). The CDR3 runs 13 residues. Germline V gene sequence: CDR1 MNHNS, CDR2 SASEGT. V lost 11 bases, J lost 10 bases, and 18 bases lay in between. DNA for the CDR3: TGTGCCTCTCCCGGAGCATCAGGGTCACCCCTCCACTTT. Translated: CASPGASGSPLHF.

The chain uses TRBV19 and TRBJ1-4; no clear D. CDR3 length: 13 residues. Between the trimmed V and J ends, which lost 7 bases and 4 bases, there was a span of 10 bases. The V gene's germline CDR1 is LNHDA and CDR2 SQIVND (reference sequence). DNA of the CDR3: TGTGCCAGTAATAAGGGCCTTAATGAAAAACTGTTTTTT. Translating it yields CASNKGLNEKLFF.

There are a few counts of this clonotype. This chain connects TRBV24-1 to TRBJ1-5; D is possibly TRBD1 (5 bases). The ends were cut back, 4 bases at V and 5 bases at J, with 8 bases in the middle. In germline, CDR1 is KGHDR, CDR2 SFDVKD. CDR3 size: 13 residues. The CDR3 nucleotides read TGTGCCACCAGTGAAGCAGGGCATCAGCCCCAGCATTTT. This encodes CATSEAGHQPQHF.

A single count supports this clonotype. The CDR3 loop is CASSEGERELTGELFF. Written as DNA, the CDR3 is TGCGCCAGCAGTGAGGGCGAGCGGGAGTTGACCGGGGAGCTGTTTTTT. The rearrangement uses TRBV10-1 and TRBJ2-2, with 8 positions matching TRBD2. The CDR3 has 16 residues. Looked up from germline, CDR1 is WNHNN and CDR2 is SYGVQD (reference sequence). V shed 2 bases, J shed 5 bases, and the junction held 7 bases outside the gene matches.

The sample holds many counts of this clonotype. The CDR3 DNA reads as TGTGCCACCAGTGACGGGTCGGGAGCAGCCCACGAGCAGTACTTC. This gives the protein CATSDGSGAAHEQYF. The chain carries TRBV24-1 and TRBJ2-7; D possibly corresponds to TRBD2 (6 bases). The CDR3 runs to 15 residues. Trimming left V 4 bases short and J 5 bases short, with 17 bases between. Germline assignment: CDR1 KGHDR and CDR2 SFDVKD.